Shown below are 17 T cell receptor beta chains from a single sample sequenced in a study of T cell repertoires in ileal Crohn's disease. TCRdb's table, derived via immunoSEQ multiplex PCR, lists solely in-frame clones and lacks some. The sample has about 62,000 clones, about 89% seen once. As for time point: neoterminal ileum biopsy at postoperative endoscopy, about 6 months after surgery. Sequencing was carried out using ileal tissue. These receptor sequences come from an adult with Crohn's disease.

Here the CDR3 DNA reads TGCAGCGTTGTATCGGGGGGCGGATCCGGTGAGCAGTTCTTC. Its protein is CSVVSGGGSGEQFF. The rearrangement uses TRBV29-1 and TRBJ2-1; TRBD2 is a possible D gene (7 bases). Germline values: CDR1 SQVTM, CDR2 ANQGSEA. The length of the CDR3 is 14 residues. V gave up 4 bases and J gave up 9 bases, with 19 bases separating them.

This chain uses TRBV7-9 with TRBJ1-3; D is unclear. The ends were cut back, 1 base at V and 4 bases at J, with 11 bases in the middle. The CDR3 contains 15 residues. The V gene's germline CDR1 is SEHNR and CDR2 FQNEAQ (reference sequence). In DNA form, the CDR3 reads TGTGCCAGCAGCTTAGGACGGGAGGTCGGAAACACCATATATTTT. This codes for CASSLGREVGNTIYF. Combining the CDR3 with reference TRBV7-9 and TRBJ1-3 gives the whole variable domain DTGVSQNPRHKITKRGQNVTFRCDPISEHNRLYWYRQTLGQGPEFLTYFQNEAQLEKSRLLSDRFSAERPKGSFSTLEIQRTEQGDSAMYLCASSLGREVGNTIYFGEGSWLTVV.

The rearrangement uses TRBV6-5 and TRBJ1-1, with 7 nucleotides matching TRBD1. Unmatched junction bases numbered 8, after V lost 4 bases and J lost 0 bases. The CDR3 length is 16 residues. Per germline, CDR1 MNHEY and CDR2 SVGAGI. As DNA, the CDR3 is TGTGCCAGCAGTTCACAGGGGAGGAACATGAACACTGAAGCTTTCTTT. It encodes CASSSQGRNMNTEAFF.

The V gene is TRBV5-8, the J gene TRBJ2-3; 9 positions match TRBD1. V shed 5 bases, J shed 3 bases, and the junction held 13 bases outside the gene matches. CDR3 size: 17 residues. The V gene's germline CDR1 is SGHTS and CDR2 YDEGEE. The CDR3 nucleotides are TGTGCCAGCAGTCTGGGCACCATTGGACAGGGGACAGATACGCAGTATTTT. Protein product: CASSLGTIGQGTDTQYF.

The gene calls are TRBV2 and TRBJ1-2; D gene ambiguous. Trimming left V 7 bases short and J 2 bases short, with 14 bases between. This CDR3 region has 14 residues. CDR1 SNHLY and CDR2 FYNNEI come from the germline V gene. CDR3 nucleotides: TGTGCCAGCATAATCCCGGGCGGGAACTATGGCTACACCTTC. Its translation: CASIIPGGNYGYTF.

This chain joins TRBV6-5 and TRBJ1-1; 8 nucleotides match TRBD1. The CDR3 runs to 11 residues. Per germline, CDR1 MNHEY and CDR2 SVGAGI. Trimming removed 5 bases from V and 11 bases from J; junction bases left unmatched: 4. The CDR3 DNA reads TGTGCCAGCAGTCAGGACAGGGAGGCTTTCTTT. This encodes CASSQDREAFF.

This rearrangement joins TRBV6-9 to TRBJ1-6; no reliable D call. V gave up 8 bases and J gave up 7 bases, with 12 bases separating them. CDR1 is MNHGY, CDR2 SVAAGI, per germline. This CDR3 is 13 amino acids long. This chain's CDR3 is CASALNENSPLHF. CDR3 bases: TGTGCCAGCGCCCTAAACGAGAATTCACCCCTCCACTTT.

The V gene is TRBV5-1, the J gene TRBJ2-2, with a tentative D call TRBD1 (7 bases). The germline V and J ends were trimmed by 2 bases and 4 bases, with 12 bases remaining between them. Germline CDR1 is SGHRS and CDR2 is YFSETQ. The CDR3 runs 15 residues. The CDR3 region has the DNA TGCGCCAGCAGCTTCGGTCAGGGGGGCACCGGGGAGCTGTTTTTT. It translates to CASSFGQGGTGELFF.

This clone was counted a single time. This chain links TRBV2 with TRBJ1-1; tentatively, D is TRBD1 (5 bases). V lost 3 bases and J 0 bases, leaving 5 bases between the germline ends. From germline, CDR1 is SNHLY and CDR2 FYNNEI. The CDR3 has 13 residues. The chain's CDR3 is CASSETVNTEAFF. CDR3 nucleotide sequence: TGTGCCAGCAGTGAGACAGTGAACACTGAAGCTTTCTTT.

This chain links TRBV19 with TRBJ1-5; unclear D gene. The V gene lost 3 bases and the J gene lost 3 bases, with 9 bases spanning the gap. CDR3 length: 14 amino acids. The germline gives CDR1 LNHDA, CDR2 SQIVND (reference sequence). CDR3 sequence: CASSIARHNQPQHF. The CDR3 coding sequence is TGTGCCAGTAGTATCGCGAGGCACAATCAGCCCCAGCATTTT.

The rearrangement joins TRBV11-3 to TRBJ2-5; D remains unclear. CDR3 length: 12 residues. The germline V gene has CDR1 SGHNT and CDR2 YENEEA. The V and J ends lost 4 bases and 2 bases respectively, with 5 bases between them. The CDR3 sequence: CASSSVQETQYF. CDR3 sequence (DNA): TGTGCCAGCAGCTCGGTACAAGAGACCCAGTACTTC.

In this sample, this clone turned up once. The gene calls are TRBV2 and TRBJ2-2; TRBD2 matches 10 bases. V was clipped by 6 bases and J by 3 bases; unmatched bases: 7. The CDR3 contains 16 residues. Germline assignment: CDR1 SNHLY and CDR2 FYNNEI. The CDR3 protein is CASSYPAGGYTGELFF. For the CDR3, the DNA is TGTGCCAGCAGCTATCCAGCGGGGGGGTACACCGGGGAGCTGTTTTTT.

J is TRBJ1-1 and V is TRBV6-5, with unresolved D. V was trimmed by 6 bases and J by 4 bases, leaving 12 bases between them. This CDR3 has 13 amino acids. Germline CDR1 and CDR2: MNHEY and SVGAGI. CDR3 protein: CASSNSGSTEAFF. In DNA form, the CDR3 reads TGTGCCAGCAGCAACTCGGGGAGCACTGAAGCTTTCTTT.

V is TRBV19 and J is TRBJ2-7; tentatively, D is TRBD1 (6 bases). This CDR3 region has 14 residues. Trimming left V 3 bases short and J 3 bases short, with 12 bases between. Germline CDR1 is LNHDA and CDR2 is SQIVND (reference sequence). The CDR3 sequence: CASSIRDIGYEQYF. Here the CDR3 DNA reads TGTGCCAGTAGTATCCGGGACATCGGCTACGAGCAGTACTTC.

The chain combines TRBV2 with TRBJ2-5; weak D call: TRBD2 (6 bases). The CDR3 runs 14 residues. V was trimmed by 4 bases and J by 4 bases, leaving 13 bases between them. Germline loops: CDR1 SNHLY, CDR2 FYNNEI. CDR3 in amino acids: CASSGGDLGETQYF. The CDR3 DNA is TGTGCCAGCAGTGGGGGGGATCTGGGAGAGACCCAGTACTTC.

The rearrangement uses TRBV2 and TRBJ2-3; D remains ambiguous. Looked up from germline, CDR1 is SNHLY and CDR2 is FYNNEI. V shed 4 bases and J shed 0 bases, with 11 bases lying between them. This CDR3 region has 15 residues. CDR3 DNA: TGTGCCAGCAGTGTGTCCCTAGTGAGCACAGATACGCAGTATTTT. Translated: CASSVSLVSTDTQYF.

This rearrangement joins TRBV27 to TRBJ2-2; D may be TRBD1 (6 bases). The germline V gene has CDR1 MNHEY and CDR2 SMNVEV (reference sequence). V lost 6 bases, J lost 6 bases, and 14 bases lay in between. The CDR3 length is 14 residues. CDR3 nucleotides: TGTGCCAGCAGCTTAACAGGGCCCGCCGGGGAGCTGTTTTTT. As protein: CASSLTGPAGELFF.